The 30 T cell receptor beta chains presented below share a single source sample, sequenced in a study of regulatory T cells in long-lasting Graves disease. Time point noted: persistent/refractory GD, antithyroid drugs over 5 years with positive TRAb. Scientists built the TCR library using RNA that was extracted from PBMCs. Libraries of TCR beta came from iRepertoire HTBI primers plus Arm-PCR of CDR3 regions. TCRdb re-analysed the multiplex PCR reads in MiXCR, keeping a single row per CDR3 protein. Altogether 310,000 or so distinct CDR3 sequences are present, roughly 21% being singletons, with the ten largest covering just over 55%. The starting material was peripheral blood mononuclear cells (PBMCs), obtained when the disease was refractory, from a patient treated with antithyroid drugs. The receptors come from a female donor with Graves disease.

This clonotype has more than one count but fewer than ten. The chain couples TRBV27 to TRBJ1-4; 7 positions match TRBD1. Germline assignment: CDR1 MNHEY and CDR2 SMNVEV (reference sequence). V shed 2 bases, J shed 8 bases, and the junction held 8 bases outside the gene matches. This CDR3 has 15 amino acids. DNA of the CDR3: TGTGCCAGCAGTTTAAGTGCAGGGGGAGAGGAAAAACTGTTTTTT. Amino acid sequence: CASSLSAGGEEKLFF.

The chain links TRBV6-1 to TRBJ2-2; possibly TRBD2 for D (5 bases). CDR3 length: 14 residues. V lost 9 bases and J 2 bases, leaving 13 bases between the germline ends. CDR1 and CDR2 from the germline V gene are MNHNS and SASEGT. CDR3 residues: CASAWTGNTGELFF. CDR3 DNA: TGTGCCAGTGCCTGGACTGGAAACACCGGGGAGCTGTTTTTT.

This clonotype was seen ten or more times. The CDR3: CASSVEVTYEQYF. The CDR3 bases are TGCGCCAGCAGTGTCGAGGTAACCTACGAGCAGTACTTC. The gene calls are TRBV10-2 and TRBJ2-7, with no clear D. CDR1 and CDR2 from the germline V gene are WSHSY and SAAADI. Trimming removed 4 bases from V and 2 bases from J, with 9 bases in between. The CDR3 is 13 residues long.

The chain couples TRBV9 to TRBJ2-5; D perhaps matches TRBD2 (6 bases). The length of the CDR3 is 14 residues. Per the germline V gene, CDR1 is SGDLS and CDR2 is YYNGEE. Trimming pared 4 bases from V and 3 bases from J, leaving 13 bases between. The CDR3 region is CASSPGVVEETQYF. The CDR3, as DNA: TGTGCCAGCAGCCCGGGGGTGGTAGAAGAGACCCAGTACTTC.

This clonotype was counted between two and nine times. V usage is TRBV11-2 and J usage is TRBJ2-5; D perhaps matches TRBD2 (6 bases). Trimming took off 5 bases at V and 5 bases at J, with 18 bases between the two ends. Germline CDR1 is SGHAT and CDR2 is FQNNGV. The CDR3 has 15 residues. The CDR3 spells CASSRELASLETQYF. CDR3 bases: TGTGCCAGCAGCCGCGAACTAGCCTCCCTTGAGACCCAGTACTTC.

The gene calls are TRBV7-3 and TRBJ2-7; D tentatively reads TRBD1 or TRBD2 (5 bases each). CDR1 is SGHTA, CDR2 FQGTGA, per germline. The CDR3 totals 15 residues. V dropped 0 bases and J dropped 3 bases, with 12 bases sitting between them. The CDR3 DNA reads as TGTGCCAGCAGCTTAACGGGACGCGGCGGCTACGAGCAGTACTTC. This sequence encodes CASSLTGRGGYEQYF. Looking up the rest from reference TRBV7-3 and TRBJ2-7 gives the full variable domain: GAGVSQTPSNKVTEKGKYVELRCDPISGHTALYWYRQSLGQGPEFLIYFQGTGAADDSGLPNDRFFAVRPEGSVSTLKIQRTERGDSAVYLCASSLTGRGGYEQYFGPGTRLTVT.

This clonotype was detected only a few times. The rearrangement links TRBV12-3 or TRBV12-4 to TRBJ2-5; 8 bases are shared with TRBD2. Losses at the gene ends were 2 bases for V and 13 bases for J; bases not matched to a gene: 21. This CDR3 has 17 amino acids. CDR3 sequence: CASSLSTSGGPKERAYF. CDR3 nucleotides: TGTGCCAGCAGTTTATCTACTAGCGGAGGCCCCAAGGAGCGGGCGTACTTC.

DNA of the CDR3: TGTGCCAGTAGGGTCGGACCAGATAACACTGAAGCTTTCTTT. Encoded protein: CASRVGPDNTEAFF. The chain combines TRBV19 with TRBJ1-1; D gene unclear. This CDR3 contains 14 residues. Trimming pared 6 bases from V and 2 bases from J, leaving 13 bases between. The germline gives CDR1 LNHDA, CDR2 SQIVND (reference sequence).

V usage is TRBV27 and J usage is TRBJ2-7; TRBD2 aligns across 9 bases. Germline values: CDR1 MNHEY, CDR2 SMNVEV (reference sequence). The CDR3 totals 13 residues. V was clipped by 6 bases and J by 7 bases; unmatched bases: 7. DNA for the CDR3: TGTGCCAGCAGAGGAGGACTAGCGTTAGAGCAGTACTTC. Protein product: CASRGGLALEQYF.

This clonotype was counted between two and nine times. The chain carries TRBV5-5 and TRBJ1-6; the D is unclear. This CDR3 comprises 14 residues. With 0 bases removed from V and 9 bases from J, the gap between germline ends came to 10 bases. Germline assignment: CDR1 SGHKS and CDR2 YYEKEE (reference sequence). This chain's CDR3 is CASSLAGSFSPLHF. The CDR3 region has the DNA TGTGCCAGCAGCTTGGCGGGGTCGTTTTCACCCCTCCACTTT. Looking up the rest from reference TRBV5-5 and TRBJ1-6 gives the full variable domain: DAGVTQSPTHLIKTRGQQVTLRCSPISGHKSVSWYQQVLGQGPQFIFQYYEKEERGRGNFPDRFSARQFPNYSSELNVNALLLGDSALYLCASSLAGSFSPLHFGNGTRLTVT.

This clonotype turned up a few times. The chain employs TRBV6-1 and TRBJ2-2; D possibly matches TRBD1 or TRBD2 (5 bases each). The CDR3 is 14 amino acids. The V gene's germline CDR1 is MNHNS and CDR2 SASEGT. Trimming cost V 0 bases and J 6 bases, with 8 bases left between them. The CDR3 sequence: CASSEARGAGELFF. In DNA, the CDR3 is TGTGCCAGCAGTGAAGCGCGAGGGGCCGGGGAGCTGTTTTTT.

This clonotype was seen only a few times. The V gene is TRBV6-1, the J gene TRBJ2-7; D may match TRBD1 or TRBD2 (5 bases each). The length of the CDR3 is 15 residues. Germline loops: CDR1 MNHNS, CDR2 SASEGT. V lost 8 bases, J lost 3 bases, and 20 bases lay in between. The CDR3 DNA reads TGTGCCAGCCACCGGCCCCCGGGACGCTACTACGAGCAGTACTTC. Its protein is CASHRPPGRYYEQYF.

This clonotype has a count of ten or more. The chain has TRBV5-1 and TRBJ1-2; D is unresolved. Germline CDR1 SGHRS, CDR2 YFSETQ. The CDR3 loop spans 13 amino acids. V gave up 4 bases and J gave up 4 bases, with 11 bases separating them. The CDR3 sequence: CASSPMTLYGYTF. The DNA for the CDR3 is TGCGCCAGCAGCCCGATGACACTCTATGGCTACACCTTC.

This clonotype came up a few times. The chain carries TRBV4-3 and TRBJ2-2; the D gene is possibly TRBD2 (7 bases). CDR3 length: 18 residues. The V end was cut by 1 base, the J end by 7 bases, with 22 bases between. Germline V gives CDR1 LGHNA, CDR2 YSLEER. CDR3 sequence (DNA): TGCGCCAGCAGCCAAGGGTTAGGGGGGGCGGAGAAGGGCGGGGAGCTGTTTTTT. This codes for CASSQGLGGAEKGGELFF.

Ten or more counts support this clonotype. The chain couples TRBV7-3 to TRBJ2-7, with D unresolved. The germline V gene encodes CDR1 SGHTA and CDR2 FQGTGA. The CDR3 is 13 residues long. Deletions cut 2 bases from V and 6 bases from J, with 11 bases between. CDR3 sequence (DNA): TGTGCCAGCAGCTTAGGACCCTGGGGCGAGCAGTACTTC. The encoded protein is CASSLGPWGEQYF.

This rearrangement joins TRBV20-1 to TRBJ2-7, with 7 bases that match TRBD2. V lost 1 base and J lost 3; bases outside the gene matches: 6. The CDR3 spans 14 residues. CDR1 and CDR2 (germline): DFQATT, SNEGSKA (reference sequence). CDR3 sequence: CSARGKSGDYEQYF. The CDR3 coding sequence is TGCAGTGCTAGAGGGAAGAGCGGGGACTACGAGCAGTACTTC.

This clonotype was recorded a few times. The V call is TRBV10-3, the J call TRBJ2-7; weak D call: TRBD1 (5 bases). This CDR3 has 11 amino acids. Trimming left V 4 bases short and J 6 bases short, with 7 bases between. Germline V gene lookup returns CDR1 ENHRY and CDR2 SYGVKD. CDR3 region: CAISVGAEQYF. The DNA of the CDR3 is TGTGCCATCAGTGTTGGGGCCGAGCAGTACTTC.

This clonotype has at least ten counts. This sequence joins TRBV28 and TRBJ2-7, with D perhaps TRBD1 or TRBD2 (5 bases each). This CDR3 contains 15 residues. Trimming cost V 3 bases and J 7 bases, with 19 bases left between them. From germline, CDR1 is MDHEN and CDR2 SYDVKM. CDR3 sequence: CASSLNGAGTEEQYF. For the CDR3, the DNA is TGTGCCAGCAGTTTGAACGGGGCAGGGACGGAGGAGCAGTACTTC.

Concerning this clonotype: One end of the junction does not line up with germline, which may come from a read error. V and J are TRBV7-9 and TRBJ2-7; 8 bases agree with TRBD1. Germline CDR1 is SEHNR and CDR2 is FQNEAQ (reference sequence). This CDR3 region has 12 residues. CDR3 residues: CASSLSMGDRFF. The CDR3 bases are TGTGCCAGCAGCTTATCCATGGGGGACAGGTTCTTC. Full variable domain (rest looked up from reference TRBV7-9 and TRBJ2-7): DTGVSQNPRHKITKRGQNVTFRCDPISEHNRLYWYRQTLGQGPEFLTYFQNEAQLEKSRLLSDRFSAERPKGSFSTLEIQRTEQGDSAMYLCASSLSMGDRFFGPGTRLTVT.

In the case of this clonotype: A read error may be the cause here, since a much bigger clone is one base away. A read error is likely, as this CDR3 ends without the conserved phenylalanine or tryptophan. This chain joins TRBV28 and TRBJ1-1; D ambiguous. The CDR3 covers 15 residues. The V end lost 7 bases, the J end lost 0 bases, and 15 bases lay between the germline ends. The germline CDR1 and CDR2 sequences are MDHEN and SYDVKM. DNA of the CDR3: TGTGCCAGCATGGATGGGCTCAACTTGAACACTGAAGCTTTCCTT. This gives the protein CASMDGLNLNTEAFL.

In DNA form, the CDR3 reads TGTGCCAGCAGCTTGCGCTCCGGGGAGCTGTTTTTT. Protein product: CASSLRSGELFF. The rearrangement links TRBV5-4 to TRBJ2-2; no reliable D call. This CDR3 comprises 12 residues. Germline V CDR1 and CDR2: SGHNT, YYREEE (reference sequence). Trimming took off 1 base at V and 6 bases at J, with 4 bases between the two ends.

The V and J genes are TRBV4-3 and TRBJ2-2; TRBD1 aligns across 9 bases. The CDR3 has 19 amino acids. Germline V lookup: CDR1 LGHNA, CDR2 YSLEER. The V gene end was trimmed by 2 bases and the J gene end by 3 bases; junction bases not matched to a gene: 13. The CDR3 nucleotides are TGCGCCAGCAGCCAAAGTCCCGGGACAGGGCGCTTCGACACCGGGGAGCTGTTTTTT. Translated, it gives CASSQSPGTGRFDTGELFF.

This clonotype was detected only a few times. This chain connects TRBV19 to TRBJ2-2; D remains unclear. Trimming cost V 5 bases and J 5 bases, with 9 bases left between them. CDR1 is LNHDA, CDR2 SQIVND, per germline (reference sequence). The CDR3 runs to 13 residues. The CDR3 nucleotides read TGTGCCAGTAGTTGGGGAACTACCGGGGAGCTGTTTTTT. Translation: CASSWGTTGELFF.

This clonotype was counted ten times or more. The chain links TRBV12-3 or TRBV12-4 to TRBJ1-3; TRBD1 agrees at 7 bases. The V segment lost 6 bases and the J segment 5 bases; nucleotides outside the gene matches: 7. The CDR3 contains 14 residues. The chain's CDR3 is CASSLPTGRNTIYF. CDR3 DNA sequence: TGTGCCAGCAGCCTGCCGACAGGGAGAAACACCATATATTTT.

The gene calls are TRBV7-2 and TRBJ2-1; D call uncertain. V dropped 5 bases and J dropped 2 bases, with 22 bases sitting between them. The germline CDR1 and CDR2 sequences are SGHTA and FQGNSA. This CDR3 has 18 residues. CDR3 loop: CASSLAYSQPLPYNEQFF. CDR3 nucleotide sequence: TGTGCCAGCAGCCTCGCATACAGCCAGCCCCTCCCCTACAATGAGCAGTTCTTC.

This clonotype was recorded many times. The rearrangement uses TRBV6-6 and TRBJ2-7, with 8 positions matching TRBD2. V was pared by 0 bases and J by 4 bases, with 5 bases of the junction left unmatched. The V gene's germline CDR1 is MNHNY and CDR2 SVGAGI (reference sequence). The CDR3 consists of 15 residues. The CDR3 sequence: CASSYSRASGYEQYF. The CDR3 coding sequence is TGTGCCAGCAGTTACTCGAGGGCTAGCGGGTACGAGCAGTACTTC.

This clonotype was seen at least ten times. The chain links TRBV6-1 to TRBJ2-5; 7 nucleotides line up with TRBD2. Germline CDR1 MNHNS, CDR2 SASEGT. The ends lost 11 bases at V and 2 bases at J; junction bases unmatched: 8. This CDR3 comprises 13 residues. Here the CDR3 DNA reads TGTGCCTCACGGGAGGAGAATCAAGAGACCCAGTACTTC. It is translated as CASREENQETQYF.

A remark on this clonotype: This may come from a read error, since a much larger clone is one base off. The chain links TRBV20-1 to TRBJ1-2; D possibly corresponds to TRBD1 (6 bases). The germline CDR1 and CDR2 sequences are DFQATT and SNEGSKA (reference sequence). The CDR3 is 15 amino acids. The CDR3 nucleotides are TGCAGTGTGAGAACGGGGGGCGGTTCTAACTATGGCCACACCTTC. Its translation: CSVRTGGGSNYGHTF.

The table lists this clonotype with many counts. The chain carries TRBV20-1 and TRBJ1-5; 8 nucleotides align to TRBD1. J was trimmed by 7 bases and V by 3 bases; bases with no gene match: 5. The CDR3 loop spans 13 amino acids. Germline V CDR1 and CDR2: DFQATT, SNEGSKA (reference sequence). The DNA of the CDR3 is TGCAGTGCTAGGACAGGGGAAAGGCAGCCCCAGCATTTT. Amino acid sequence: CSARTGERQPQHF.

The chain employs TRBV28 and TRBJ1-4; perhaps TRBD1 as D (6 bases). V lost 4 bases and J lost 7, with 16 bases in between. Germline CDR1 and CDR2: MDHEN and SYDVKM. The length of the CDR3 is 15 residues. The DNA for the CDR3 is TGTGCCAGCAGTTCCCCCGGGACAAGGGGTGAAAAACTGTTTTTT. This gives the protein CASSSPGTRGEKLFF.